A single sample is the source of the 2 T cell receptor beta chains below, sequenced in a study of blood T cell repertoires in COVID-19. TCRdb keeps only in-frame clones here, not all; method: immunoSEQ multiplex PCR. The data hold approximately 250,000 clones, with 70% to 90% observed a single time. The sequenced sample consisted of PBMCs or T cells enriched from blood (not recorded which). These receptors were collected from a woman in her thirties or forties with acute COVID-19.

V gene TRBV11-2 combines with J gene TRBJ1-4, with D possibly TRBD1 on 5 matching bases. Trimming took off 2 bases at V and 13 bases at J, with 23 bases between the two ends. Germline V gives CDR1 SGHAT, CDR2 FQNNGV. This CDR3 spans 16 amino acids. The CDR3 spells CASSLSSGTSLNGLFF. The CDR3 bases are TGTGCCAGCAGCTTATCAAGCGGGACCTCTCTAAACGGACTGTTTTTT.

The CDR3 loop reads CASSLVGGRYEQYF. As DNA, the CDR3 is TGCGCCAGCAGCTTGGTGGGGGGAAGGTACGAGCAGTACTTC. V is TRBV5-1 and J is TRBJ2-7, with D perhaps TRBD2 (6 bases). The ends were cut back, 0 bases at V and 4 bases at J, with 11 bases in the middle. This CDR3 spans 14 amino acids. Germline CDR1 SGHRS, CDR2 YFSETQ.